This entry lists 6 T cell receptor beta chains sequenced from one sample in a study of blood T cells in healthy people across ages. It was with a sample-barcoded 5' primer and a J-beta primer mix that a second PCR of roughly 7 to 12 cycles was run. TCRdb re-called the 5' RACE reads with MiXCR, one entry per CDR3 protein. The repertoire holds 500,000 to 650,000 distinct CDR3 sequences, with about 28% as singletons. The same data also contributed to another study, on T cells of mothers and their children.

Source material: blood. These receptor sequences come from a boy aged 2 to 9 in good health.

This clonotype was observed a few times. The chain has TRBV2 and TRBJ2-1, with 14 nucleotides matching TRBD2. Trimming at V came to 4 bases and at J to 9 bases, leaving 8 bases not matched to a gene. This CDR3 is built from 16 residues. CDR1 is SNHLY and CDR2 is FYNNEI in the germline V gene. CDR3 in DNA: TGTGCCAGCAGTGCGTTGACTAGCGGGGGGGCCACTGAGCAGTTCTTC. Its protein is CASSALTSGGATEQFF.

The chain combines TRBV29-1 with TRBJ2-3, with D tentatively TRBD2 (6 bases). CDR1 and CDR2 from the germline V gene are SQVTM and ANQGSEA. With 7 bases removed from V and 2 bases from J, the gap between germline ends came to 16 bases. The CDR3 loop spans 14 amino acids. The CDR3 sequence is CSGGLRGVTDTQYF. In DNA, the CDR3 is TGCAGCGGGGGCCTGCGGGGCGTCACAGATACGCAGTATTTT.

The CDR3 DNA is TGCAGTGCTAGAGGGGGAATTGATAATTCACCCCTCCACTTT. It yields the protein CSARGGIDNSPLHF. The V gene is TRBV20-1, the J gene TRBJ1-6; unclear D gene. There are 14 residues in the CDR3. Germline lookup yields CDR1 DFQATT and CDR2 SNEGSKA (reference sequence). The V end lost 1 base, the J end lost 5 bases, and 9 bases lay between the germline ends.

This clonotype was picked up a small number of times. This clone may be a read error of a much larger clone one base away. The chain links TRBV12-3 or TRBV12-4 to TRBJ2-5; D remains unclear. Trimming removed 3 bases at V and 2 bases at J, with 7 bases between. The CDR3 totals 13 residues. CDR3 sequence reads: CASSFYGQETQYF. The CDR3 nucleotides are TGTGCCAGCAGTTTTTACGGGCAAGAGACCCAGTACTTC.

This sequence joins TRBV7-8 and TRBJ1-2; TRBD1 is a possible D gene (6 bases). CDR1 SGHVS and CDR2 FQNEAQ come from the germline V gene. CDR3 length equals 13 residues. V dropped 5 bases and J dropped 6 bases, with 13 bases sitting between them. This CDR3 is CASSLPQGHGYTF. In DNA form, the CDR3 reads TGTGCCAGCAGCCTCCCCCAGGGGCATGGCTACACCTTC.

This clonotype was seen more than once but under ten times. The rearrangement links TRBV6-1 to TRBJ1-2, with no clear D. The germline gives CDR1 MNHNS, CDR2 SASEGT. The CDR3 runs to 13 residues. V gave up 4 bases and J gave up 3 bases, with 9 bases separating them. CDR3 in amino acids: CASSAKRDYGYTF. CDR3 bases: TGTGCCAGCAGTGCGAAAAGAGACTATGGCTACACCTTC.